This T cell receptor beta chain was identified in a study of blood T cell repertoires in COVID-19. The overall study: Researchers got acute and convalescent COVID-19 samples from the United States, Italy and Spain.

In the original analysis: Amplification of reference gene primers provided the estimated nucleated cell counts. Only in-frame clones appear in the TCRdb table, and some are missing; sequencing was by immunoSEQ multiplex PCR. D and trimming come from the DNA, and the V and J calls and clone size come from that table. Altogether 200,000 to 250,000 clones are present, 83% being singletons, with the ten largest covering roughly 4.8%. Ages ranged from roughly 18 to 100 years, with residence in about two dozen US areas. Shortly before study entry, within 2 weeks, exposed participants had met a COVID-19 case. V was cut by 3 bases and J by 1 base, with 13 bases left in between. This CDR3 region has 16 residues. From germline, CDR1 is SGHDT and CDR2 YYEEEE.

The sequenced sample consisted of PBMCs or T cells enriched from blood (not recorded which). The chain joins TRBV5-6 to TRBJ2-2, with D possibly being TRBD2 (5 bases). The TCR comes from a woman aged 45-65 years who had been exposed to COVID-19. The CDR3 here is CASSSLGRKNTGELFF. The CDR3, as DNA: TGTGCCAGCAGCTCGCTAGGGAGAAAGAACACCGGGGAGCTGTTTTTT.